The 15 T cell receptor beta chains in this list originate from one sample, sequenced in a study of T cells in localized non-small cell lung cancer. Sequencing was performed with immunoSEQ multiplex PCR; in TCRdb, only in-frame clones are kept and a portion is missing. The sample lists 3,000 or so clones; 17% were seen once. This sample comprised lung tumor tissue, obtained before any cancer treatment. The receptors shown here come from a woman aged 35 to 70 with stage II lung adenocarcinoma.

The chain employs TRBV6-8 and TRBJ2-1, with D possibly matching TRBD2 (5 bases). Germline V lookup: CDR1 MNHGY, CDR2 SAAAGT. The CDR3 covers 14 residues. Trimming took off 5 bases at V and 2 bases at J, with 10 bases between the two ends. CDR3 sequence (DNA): TGTGCCAGCAGTCCCCCCGGGACCTACAATGAGCAGTTCTTC. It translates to CASSPPGTYNEQFF.

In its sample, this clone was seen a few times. DNA of the CDR3: TGTGCCAGCAGCTTTGCGGGGAGAAGGGAGGGGGAGACCCAGTACTTC. Translated: CASSFAGRREGETQYF. This chain links TRBV11-3 with TRBJ2-5; 7 positions agree with TRBD2. V lost 3 bases to trimming and J lost 5 bases; unmatched junction nucleotides: 12. Germline V CDR1 and CDR2: SGHNT, YENEEA. This CDR3 is built from 16 residues.

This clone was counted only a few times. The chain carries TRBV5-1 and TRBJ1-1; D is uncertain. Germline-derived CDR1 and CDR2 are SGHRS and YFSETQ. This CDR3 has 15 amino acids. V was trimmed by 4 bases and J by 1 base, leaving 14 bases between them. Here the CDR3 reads CASSPQVLGNTEAFF. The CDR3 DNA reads TGCGCCAGCAGCCCGCAGGTATTGGGGAACACTGAAGCTTTCTTT.

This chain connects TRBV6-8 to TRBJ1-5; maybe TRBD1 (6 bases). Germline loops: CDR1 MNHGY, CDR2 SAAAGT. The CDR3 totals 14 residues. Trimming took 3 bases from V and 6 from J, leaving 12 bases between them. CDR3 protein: CASSYMQGSQPQHF. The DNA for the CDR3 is TGTGCCAGCAGTTATATGCAGGGGAGTCAGCCCCAGCATTTT.

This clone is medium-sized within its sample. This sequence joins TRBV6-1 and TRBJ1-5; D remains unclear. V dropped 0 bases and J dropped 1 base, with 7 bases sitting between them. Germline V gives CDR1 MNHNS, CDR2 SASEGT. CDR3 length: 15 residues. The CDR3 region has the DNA TGTGCCAGCAGTGAAGCTCTGGAAAGCAATCAGCCCCAGCATTTT. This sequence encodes CASSEALESNQPQHF.

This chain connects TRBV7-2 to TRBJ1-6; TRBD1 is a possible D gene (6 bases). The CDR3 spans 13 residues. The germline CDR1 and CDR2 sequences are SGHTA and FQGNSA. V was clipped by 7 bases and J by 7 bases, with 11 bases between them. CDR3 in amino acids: CASTWTANSPLHF. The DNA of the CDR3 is TGTGCCAGCACCTGGACAGCGAATTCACCCCTCCACTTT.

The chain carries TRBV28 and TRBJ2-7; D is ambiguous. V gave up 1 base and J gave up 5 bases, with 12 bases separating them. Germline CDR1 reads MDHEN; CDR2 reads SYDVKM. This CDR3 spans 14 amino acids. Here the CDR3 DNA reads TGTGCCAGCAGTTTATACTTATCGCGGAACGAGCAGTACTTC. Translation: CASSLYLSRNEQYF.

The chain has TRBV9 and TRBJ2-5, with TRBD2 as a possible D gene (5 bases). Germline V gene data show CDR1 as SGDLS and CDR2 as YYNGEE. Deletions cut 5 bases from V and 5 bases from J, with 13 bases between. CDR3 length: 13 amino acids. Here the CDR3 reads CASSEGRWETQYF. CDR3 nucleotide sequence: TGTGCCAGCAGTGAGGGAAGATGGGAGACCCAGTACTTC.

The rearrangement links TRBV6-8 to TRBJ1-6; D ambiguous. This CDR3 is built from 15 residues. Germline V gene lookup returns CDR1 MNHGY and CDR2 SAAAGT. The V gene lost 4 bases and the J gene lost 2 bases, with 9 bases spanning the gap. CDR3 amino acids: CASSWGNAYNSPLHF. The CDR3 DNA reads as TGTGCCAGCAGTTGGGGAAACGCCTATAATTCACCCCTCCACTTT.

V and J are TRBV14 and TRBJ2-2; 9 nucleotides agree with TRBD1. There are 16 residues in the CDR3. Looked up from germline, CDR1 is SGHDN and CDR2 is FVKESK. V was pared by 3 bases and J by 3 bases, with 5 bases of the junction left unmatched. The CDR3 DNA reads TGTGCCAGCAGCCATTTGGGACAGGGATACACCGGGGAGCTGTTTTTT. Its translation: CASSHLGQGYTGELFF.

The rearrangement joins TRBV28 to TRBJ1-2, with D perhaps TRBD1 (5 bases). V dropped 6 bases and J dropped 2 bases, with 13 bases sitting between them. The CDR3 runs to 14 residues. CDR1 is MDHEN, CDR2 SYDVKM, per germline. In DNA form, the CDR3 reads TGTGCCAGCAGGCCAAACAGACAGAACTATGGCTACACCTTC. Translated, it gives CASRPNRQNYGYTF.

The CDR3 loop is CASSWGQGNEKLFF. The CDR3 DNA follows: TGTGCCAGCAGCTGGGGACAGGGGAATGAAAAACTGTTTTTT. The chain uses TRBV9 and TRBJ1-4, with TRBD1 identical over 10 bases. Germline V CDR1 and CDR2: SGDLS, YYNGEE. The CDR3 has 14 amino acids. Germline trimming cut 4 bases from V and 5 bases from J; bases unmatched to any gene: 2.

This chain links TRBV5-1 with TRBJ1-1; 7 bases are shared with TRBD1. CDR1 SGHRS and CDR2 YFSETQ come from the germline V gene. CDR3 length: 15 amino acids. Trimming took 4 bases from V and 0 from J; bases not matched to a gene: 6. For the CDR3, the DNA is TGCGCCAGCAGCGCCGGGACAGACCTGAACACTGAAGCTTTCTTT. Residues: CASSAGTDLNTEAFF.

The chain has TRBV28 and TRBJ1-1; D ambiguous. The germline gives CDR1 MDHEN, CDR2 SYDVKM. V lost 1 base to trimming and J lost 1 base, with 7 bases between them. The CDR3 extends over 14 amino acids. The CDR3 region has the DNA TGTGCCAGCAGTTTATTTAGGTCGAACACTGAAGCTTTCTTT. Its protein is CASSLFRSNTEAFF.

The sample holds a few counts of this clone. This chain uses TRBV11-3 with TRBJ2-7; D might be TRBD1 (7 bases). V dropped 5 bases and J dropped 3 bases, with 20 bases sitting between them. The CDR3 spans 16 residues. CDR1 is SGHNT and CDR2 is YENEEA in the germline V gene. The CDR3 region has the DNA TGTGCCAGCAGCCCCACCTGGGGGGACAGTGTCTACGAGCAGTACTTC. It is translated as CASSPTWGDSVYEQYF.